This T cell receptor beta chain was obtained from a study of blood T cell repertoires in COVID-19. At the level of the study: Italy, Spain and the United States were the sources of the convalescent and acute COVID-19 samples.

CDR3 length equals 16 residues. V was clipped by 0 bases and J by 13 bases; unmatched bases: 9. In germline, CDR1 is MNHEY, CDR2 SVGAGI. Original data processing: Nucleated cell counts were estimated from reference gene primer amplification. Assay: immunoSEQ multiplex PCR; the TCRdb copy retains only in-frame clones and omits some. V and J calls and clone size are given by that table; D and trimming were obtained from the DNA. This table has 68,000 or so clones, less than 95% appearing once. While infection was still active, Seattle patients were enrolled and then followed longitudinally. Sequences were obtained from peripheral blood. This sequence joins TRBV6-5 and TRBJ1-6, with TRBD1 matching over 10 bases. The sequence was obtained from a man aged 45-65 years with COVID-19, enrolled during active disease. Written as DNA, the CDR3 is TGTGCCAGCAGTTACTCGATGTGGGACAGGGGCGATCCCCTCCACTTT. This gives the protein CASSYSMWDRGDPLHF.